These T cell receptor beta chains were read from a single sample in a study of OX40 agonist ivuxolimab in advanced cancers. The assay was immunoSEQ multiplex PCR, and TCRdb's table has in-frame clones only and misses some. This table holds roughly 48,000 clones, around 84% found once. Sample: CD4+ or CD8+ T cells sorted from blood, taken in a trial of the OX40 agonist ivuxolimab. The receptors were gathered from an adult with an advanced solid tumor such as melanoma, head and neck, liver or kidney cancer. Each CDR3 is given with its conserved first and last residue. The D gene is left open where the match is weak. Clone size appears in some rows only: once, few, many, or a class for an expanded clone.

once	15	.	TRBJ1-4	TRBV5-1	TGCGCCAGCAATTCAGGGGCTGGGGACAATGAAAAACTGTTTTTT	CASNSGAGDNEKLFF
.	17	TRBD2	TRBJ2-5	TRBV14	TGTGCCAGCAGCCAAGTAAGGCTAGCGGGCCTTTTGGAGACCCAGTACTTC	CASSQVRLAGLLETQYF
.	13	.	TRBJ1-4	TRBV10-3	TGTGCCATCGGGGGGGACGGGAGTGAAAAACTGTTTTTT	CAIGGDGSEKLFF
.	15	.	TRBJ1-1	TRBV28	TGTGCCAGCAGTTCGCTACAGGTCATGAACACTGAAGCTTTCTTT	CASSSLQVMNTEAFF
few	17	TRBD2	TRBJ2-1	TRBV14	TGTGCCAGCAGCCAAGATGATGGACTAGCGCTCTACAATGAGCAGTTCTTC	CASSQDDGLALYNEQFF
.	13	.	TRBJ1-6	TRBV11-3	TGTGCCAGCAGCGTCGGGGCCAATTCACCCCTCCACTTT	CASSVGANSPLHF
.	12	.	TRBJ2-5	TRBV27	TGTGCCAGCAGTTTTAGGGGAGGGACCCAGTACTTC	CASSFRGGTQYF
.	14	.	TRBJ2-3	TRBV19	TGTGCCAGTAGTCTGGGGGGCGTAAGGGATACGCAGTATTTT	CASSLGGVRDTQYF
.	14	TRBD1	TRBJ1-2	TRBV7-8	TGTGCCAGCAGCCGAGGACAGGACAACTATGGCTACACCTTC	CASSRGQDNYGYTF
.	15	TRBD2	TRBJ2-2	TRBV2	TGTGCCAGCAGTGAAACGACTAGCTTGGGCGGGGAGCTGTTTTTT	CASSETTSLGGELFF
.	15	.	TRBJ2-1	TRBV4-2	TGTGCCAGCAGCCAAGTCAAGCTAGCCTCCAATGAGCAGTTCTTC	CASSQVKLASNEQFF
.	13	.	TRBJ2-1	TRBV11-3	TGTGCCAGCAGCTTAGCCAGGGACAATGAGCAGTTCTTC	CASSLARDNEQFF
.	15	.	TRBJ2-5	TRBV28	TGTGCCAGCACCACACCATGGACAAGACAAGAGACCCAGTACTTC	CASTTPWTRQETQYF
.	16	TRBD2	TRBJ2-6	TRBV4-1	TGCGCCAGCAGCCAAGAGGGAGGGGTGGGGGCCAACGTCCTGACTTTC	CASSQEGGVGANVLTF
.	14	.	TRBJ2-6	TRBV19	TGTGCCAGTCTTCGGGACGGACTGTCTGGAGTCCTGACTTTC	CASLRDGLSGVLTF
.	13	TRBD2	TRBJ2-1	TRBV2	TGTGCCAGCAGTGAAGAGCGGGATAATGAGCAGTTCTTC	CASSEERDNEQFF